Shown below are 26 T cell receptor beta chains from a single sample sequenced in a study of beta chain features in type 1 diabetes listed by TCRdb under 2018. What the study reported, not specific to this receptor: A moderate but significant shortening of TCRB CDR3 length was observed in type 1 diabetes patients in all four CD4+ subsets.

Their antigens remain unidentified. The library was prepared using the immunoSEQ multiplex PCR assay. The entire amount of isolated RNA was reverse transcribed using the High Capacity cDNA Reverse Transcription Kit, so the sequenced TCRB transcripts were expressed ones. TCRdb holds this immuneACCESS table with in-frame rearrangements only. Some clones are missing; in checked studies, unresolved V genes explain under half, and the rest has no known cause. A total of about 15,000 clones appear in this sample, over 55% of them only once. Around 0.6% of the sample is in the top ten clones. Input material: stem cell memory CD4+ T cells from blood. The cell subset or site label here, explained by the study, means: stem cell-like memory CD4+ T cells. The receptor source for this set is a woman aged 18-35 years with type 1 diabetes.

The V call is TRBV13, the J call TRBJ2-1; 8 bases are shared with TRBD2. V dropped 5 bases and J dropped 9; count of bases not matched to a gene: 6. The CDR3 length is 13 residues. Germline CDR1 is PRHDT and CDR2 is FYEKMQ (reference sequence). The CDR3 loop reads CASSQTSVGEQFF. The CDR3 region has the DNA TGTGCCAGCAGCCAGACTAGCGTCGGTGAGCAGTTCTTC.

This clone was seen only once. The V call is TRBV6-5, the J call TRBJ2-7; TRBD2 agrees at 7 bases. Germline CDR1 is MNHEY and CDR2 is SVGAGI. The CDR3 runs to 13 residues. Trimming removed 2 bases from V and 2 bases from J; junction bases left unmatched: 0. CDR3 sequence reads: CASSYGTTYEQYF. In DNA form, the CDR3 reads TGTGCCAGCAGTTACGGGACTACCTACGAGCAGTACTTC.

The chain recombines TRBV7-9 with TRBJ1-4; TRBD1 matches at 11 bases. CDR3 size: 15 residues. CDR1 and CDR2 from the germline V gene are SEHNR and FQNEAQ (reference sequence). Unmatched junction bases numbered 7, after V lost 4 bases and J lost 9 bases. CDR3 loop: CASSSGQGATKKLFF. The CDR3 DNA follows: TGTGCCAGCAGCTCCGGACAGGGGGCTACTAAAAAACTGTTTTTT.

V and J are TRBV11-2 and TRBJ1-4; 8 nucleotides line up with TRBD1. V shed 5 bases and J 4 bases; nucleotides not matched to a gene: 6. Germline V gives CDR1 SGHAT, CDR2 FQNNGV. CDR3 size: 15 residues. The CDR3 protein is CASSDDRGLNEKLFF. CDR3 sequence (DNA): TGTGCCAGCAGCGATGACAGGGGACTTAATGAAAAACTGTTTTTT.

The DNA for the CDR3 is TGTGCCACCAGCAGAGATCAGGGGCTGGCTGGCTACACCTTC. Its protein product is CATSRDQGLAGYTF. The gene calls are TRBV15 and TRBJ1-2, with TRBD1 as a possible D gene (6 bases). Between the trimmed V and J ends, which lost 0 bases and 7 bases, there was a span of 12 bases. Germline CDR1 reads LNHNV; CDR2 reads YYDKDF (reference sequence). This CDR3 is 14 amino acids long.

This sequence joins TRBV11-3 and TRBJ2-2, with D hard to call. The germline V gene has CDR1 SGHNT and CDR2 YENEEA. There are 11 residues in the CDR3. The V end lost 3 bases, the J end lost 9 bases, and 5 bases lay between the germline ends. CDR3 nucleotides: TGTGCCAGCAGCTTCCTTAGGGAGCTGTTTTTT. Translated: CASSFLRELFF.

This clone was seen a few times. The chain couples TRBV7-2 to TRBJ2-5, with D uncertain. The CDR3 is 13 residues long. Germline V CDR1 and CDR2: SGHTA, FQGNSA. V lost 1 base to trimming and J lost 4 bases, with 7 bases between them. The DNA for the CDR3 is TGTGCCAGCAGCTTAGTTAGCCTAGAGACCCAGTACTTC. Protein product: CASSLVSLETQYF.

The chain recombines TRBV18 with TRBJ2-1; D ambiguous. The CDR3 is 13 residues long. The V end lost 2 bases, the J end lost 2 bases, and 4 bases lay between the germline ends. From germline, CDR1 is KGHSH and CDR2 LQKENI. In nucleotides, the CDR3 is TGTGCCAGCTCACCAGACACCTACAATGAGCAGTTCTTC. It specifies CASSPDTYNEQFF.

The V call is TRBV7-9, the J call TRBJ2-5; weak D call: TRBD1 (6 bases). V was pared by 4 bases and J by 4 bases, with 13 bases between. Germline V CDR1 and CDR2: SEHNR, FQNEAQ (reference sequence). The CDR3 runs to 14 residues. The CDR3: CASSSTRGSETQYF. The CDR3, as DNA: TGTGCCAGCAGCTCAACCAGGGGCTCAGAGACCCAGTACTTC.

The genes are TRBV6-6 and TRBJ2-1, with 9 nucleotides matching TRBD1. There are 16 residues in the CDR3. Germline CDR1 MNHNY, CDR2 SVGAGI (reference sequence). With 7 bases clipped from V and 8 bases from J, the junction kept 15 bases outside the gene matches. The CDR3 sequence: CASNIRGTGYMDEQFF. The DNA of the CDR3 is TGTGCCAGCAATATAAGAGGGACAGGGTATATGGATGAGCAGTTCTTC.

The chain couples TRBV9 to TRBJ1-4; D might be TRBD1 (6 bases). The germline V gene encodes CDR1 SGDLS and CDR2 YYNGEE. The V end lost 0 bases, the J end lost 4 bases, and 7 bases lay between the germline ends. The CDR3 sequence is 14 residues long. The CDR3 spells CASSVGGGNEKLFF. DNA for the CDR3: TGTGCCAGCAGCGTAGGAGGGGGTAATGAAAAACTGTTTTTT.

This clone was recorded only once. The chain has TRBV7-9 and TRBJ2-1; 12 positions agree with TRBD2. Trimming at V came to 3 bases and at J to 10 bases, leaving 10 bases not matched to a gene. This CDR3 comprises 16 residues. Germline CDR1 and CDR2: SEHNR and FQNEAQ (reference sequence). CDR3 protein: CASSFPTSGRRGEQFF. CDR3 nucleotides: TGTGCCAGCAGCTTCCCGACTAGCGGGAGAAGAGGAGAGCAGTTCTTC.

The CDR3 protein is CASSRALAGEQFF. In DNA form, the CDR3 reads TGCGCCAGCAGCCGAGCTCTAGCGGGAGAGCAGTTCTTC. V usage is TRBV4-3 and J usage is TRBJ2-1; 9 positions agree with TRBD2. The trim removed 4 bases at V and 10 bases at J, leaving 5 bases unmatched. Germline loops: CDR1 LGHNA, CDR2 YSLEER. The CDR3 spans 13 residues.

The genes are TRBV6-5 and TRBJ1-1, with a tentative D call TRBD1 (5 bases). Germline V gene data show CDR1 as MNHEY and CDR2 as SVGAGI. V was pared by 4 bases and J by 8 bases, with 17 bases between. CDR3 length: 14 amino acids. CDR3 amino acids: CASSSPKVTGEAFF. CDR3 sequence (DNA): TGTGCCAGCAGTTCCCCAAAGGTCACAGGCGAAGCTTTCTTT.

This clone was detected only a few times. The rearrangement joins TRBV19 to TRBJ2-5; TRBD1 might be the D (6 bases). The germline V gene encodes CDR1 LNHDA and CDR2 SQIVND (reference sequence). Trimming cost V 7 bases and J 0 bases, with 15 bases left between them. CDR3 size: 15 residues. CDR3 in DNA: TGTGCCAGTACCCGGACAGCTAGACACCAAGAGACCCAGTACTTC. This translates into CASTRTARHQETQYF.

The chain couples TRBV19 to TRBJ2-1, with 11 bases fitting TRBD1. CDR1 LNHDA and CDR2 SQIVND come from the germline V gene (reference sequence). V shed 7 bases and J 7 bases; nucleotides not matched to a gene: 3. The CDR3 is 13 residues long. The CDR3 DNA reads as TGTGCCAGTAAGGGGACAGGGGGTAATGAGCAGTTCTTC. It specifies CASKGTGGNEQFF.

This clone has just one count. V gene TRBV2 combines with J gene TRBJ2-3; TRBD1 agrees at 7 bases. V was pared by 10 bases and J by 8 bases, with 9 bases of the junction left unmatched. In germline, CDR1 is SNHLY, CDR2 FYNNEI. This CDR3 spans 12 amino acids. The CDR3 protein is CATDRDGGTQYF. DNA for the CDR3: TGTGCCACCGACAGGGACGGAGGTACGCAGTATTTT.

The V gene is TRBV2, the J gene TRBJ2-7, with 10 nucleotides matching TRBD2. The germline V gene encodes CDR1 SNHLY and CDR2 FYNNEI. The CDR3 spans 15 residues. V lost 1 base, J lost 7 bases, and 7 bases stayed unmatched. The CDR3 nucleotides are TGTGCCAGCAGTGAAGAGGTAGCGGGGGGCCGGGAGCAGTACTTC. Translation gives CASSEEVAGGREQYF.

V is TRBV30 and J is TRBJ2-1; the D gene is possibly TRBD1 (6 bases). The CDR3 has 12 residues. V was trimmed by 2 bases and J by 7 bases, leaving 9 bases between them. Germline CDR1 is GTSNPN and CDR2 is SVGIG (reference sequence). CDR3 region: CAWSFQGNEQFF. CDR3 sequence (DNA): TGTGCCTGGAGTTTTCAGGGGAATGAGCAGTTCTTC.

The CDR3: CASSQAWRQMYNEQFF. The CDR3 DNA is TGCGCCAGCAGCCAAGCATGGAGACAGATGTACAATGAGCAGTTCTTC. The chain employs TRBV4-1 and TRBJ2-1; a possible D gene is TRBD1 (5 bases). Germline V gene lookup returns CDR1 MGHRA and CDR2 YSYEKL. V lost 1 base to trimming and J lost 4 bases, with 14 bases between them. The length of the CDR3 is 16 residues.

This chain connects TRBV19 to TRBJ2-6, with D unresolved. The CDR3 spans 13 residues. V lost 5 bases and J lost 0, with 2 bases in between. Germline assignment: CDR1 LNHDA and CDR2 SQIVND (reference sequence). The CDR3 protein is CASSHSGANVLTF. The CDR3 bases are TGTGCCAGTAGTCACTCTGGGGCCAACGTCCTGACTTTC.

The chain uses TRBV11-2 and TRBJ2-5; TRBD2 matches 8 bases. The better agreement between TRBJ2-7 and the DNA end casts doubt on the J call. CDR3 size: 14 residues. Germline CDR1 reads SGHAT; CDR2 reads FQNNGV. The CDR3 DNA reads TGTGCCAGCAGCGCGGGACTAGGCACCTACGAGCAGTACTTC. This gives the protein CASSAGLGTYEQYF.

The V gene is TRBV11-2, the J gene TRBJ2-5; 8 bases agree with TRBD2. The germline gives CDR1 SGHAT, CDR2 FQNNGV. With 1 base clipped from V and 5 bases from J, the junction kept 9 bases outside the gene matches. This CDR3 region has 16 residues. The CDR3 spells CASSLGLAGRGETQYF. The DNA for the CDR3 is TGTGCCAGCAGCTTAGGCCTAGCGGGTAGGGGGGAGACCCAGTACTTC.

This clone was detected a few times. This chain joins TRBV9 and TRBJ2-3, with D possibly TRBD1 on 5 matching bases. Trimming left V 0 bases short and J 4 bases short, with 12 bases between. From germline, CDR1 is SGDLS and CDR2 YYNGEE. The CDR3 consists of 15 residues. CDR3 amino acids: CASSVDPLGPDTQYF. In nucleotides, the CDR3 is TGTGCCAGCAGCGTAGATCCTCTGGGGCCAGATACGCAGTATTTT.

The V call is TRBV11-2, the J call TRBJ2-5; D remains unclear. V shed 1 base and J shed 0 bases, with 9 bases lying between them. Germline CDR1 reads SGHAT; CDR2 reads FQNNGV. The CDR3 extends over 15 amino acids. The CDR3 DNA is TGTGCCAGCAGCTTAGGGTCAGTGTACCAAGAGACCCAGTACTTC. It yields the protein CASSLGSVYQETQYF. Full variable domain (missing parts from reference TRBV11-2 and TRBJ2-5): EAGVAQSPRYKIIEKRQSVAFWCNPISGHATLYWYQQILGQGPKLLIQFQNNGVVDDSQLPKDRFSAERLKGVDSTLKIQPAKLEDSAVYLCASSLGSVYQETQYFGPGTRLLVL.

This chain links TRBV9 with TRBJ2-3; TRBD2 is a possible D gene (6 bases). V lost 4 bases to trimming and J lost 2 bases, with 11 bases between them. The CDR3 runs 14 residues. Looked up from germline, CDR1 is SGDLS and CDR2 is YYNGEE. CDR3 loop: CASSPGLLTDTQYF. CDR3 nucleotides: TGTGCCAGCAGCCCCGGACTACTCACAGATACGCAGTATTTT. Based on the CDR3 plus reference TRBV9 and TRBJ2-3, the full variable domain is DSGVTQTPKHLITATGQRVTLRCSPRSGDLSVYWYQQSLDQGLQFLIQYYNGEERAKGNILERFSAQQFPDLHSELNLSSLELGDSALYFCASSPGLLTDTQYFGPGTRLTVL.